The rows below give T cell receptor beta chains drawn from one sample of a study of blood T cell repertoires in COVID-19. This table comes from immunoSEQ multiplex PCR, and its TCRdb copy is limited to in-frame clones, with some not included. Among roughly 190,000 clones, more than 70% were seen once, and the ten largest hold 6.2%. Sequencing input: peripheral blood. The receptors were gathered from a woman aged 40 to 50 who had recovered from COVID-19. The conserved cysteine and the conserved F or W are not part of the CDR3 here. Fields, in order: V gene, J gene, clone size, CDR3 protein. Only some rows state a clone size, as once, few, many or a class for expanded clones.

>TRBV11-3|TRBJ2-1|.
ASSPAASGTGEQF
>TRBV28|TRBJ2-1|.
ASSPSGTYNEQF
>TRBV10-3|TRBJ1-2|.
AISDAGGNYGYT
>TRBV7-7|TRBJ2-1|.
ASSLASGSLSYNEQF
>TRBV9|TRBJ2-2|.
ASSGHGTGELF
>TRBV19|TRBJ2-3|.
ASNNHVGSTDTQY
>TRBV6-5|TRBJ1-1|.
ASSYGRITEAF
>TRBV6-4|TRBJ1-1|.
ASRQTHNTEAF
>TRBV19|TRBJ2-7|.
ASSIRDSGAYEQY
>TRBV12-3/TRBV12-4|TRBJ2-7|.
ASTPDRGYEQY
>TRBV18|TRBJ2-2|.
ASSTTSRDNTGELF
>TRBV9|TRBJ2-4|once
ASSPPASGNIQY
>TRBV27|TRBJ2-7|.
ASSSPYEQY
>TRBV5-6|TRBJ1-5|once
ASSLAPGSNQPQH
>TRBV6-5|TRBJ2-1|.
ASSQLTRGPNEQF
>TRBV7-2|TRBJ2-7|.
ASSFGLAGRDEQY
>TRBV7-2|TRBJ2-3|.
ASSLEASGSTDTQY
>TRBV7-2|TRBJ2-7|once
ASSLTGGVYEQY
>TRBV7-8|TRBJ2-1|.
ASSLFVGSGSSYNEQF
>TRBV18|TRBJ1-1|few
ASSPPGQGGTEAF
>TRBV30|TRBJ1-1|.
AWSAFGNTEAF
>TRBV5-1|TRBJ2-2|.
ASSRTWDRGAGELF
>TRBV7-3|TRBJ2-2|.
ASSSQGVANTGELF
>TRBV19|TRBJ2-1|.
ASTTLASGEQF
>TRBV12-3/TRBV12-4|TRBJ1-6|.
AGRQGDNSPLH
>TRBV5-1|TRBJ2-1|.
ASSFLGAVEGF
>TRBV6-1|TRBJ2-5|.
ASSERDRQTQY
>TRBV29-1|TRBJ1-4|.
SGTTGNEKLF
>TRBV6-5|TRBJ2-3|.
AGRLADSTDTQY
>TRBV6-4|TRBJ1-3|.
ASSGIGLTERGNTIY
>TRBV4-1|TRBJ2-1|.
ASSQDVPRGLVWNEQF
>TRBV3-1/TRBV3-2|TRBJ2-7|.
ASSLPGQGRQY
>TRBV28|TRBJ1-2|.
ASRWDGGYGYT
>TRBV18|TRBJ1-5|.
ASSPRPGTQPQH
>TRBV7-9|TRBJ1-1|.
ASSLKDRVDPWNTEAF
>TRBV19|TRBJ1-1|.
ASTLGGHRALPEAF
>TRBV24-1|TRBJ1-5|.
ATSDAGDANQPQH
>TRBV30|TRBJ1-4|.
AWKIRQDNEKLF
>TRBV15|TRBJ2-7|.
ATSTRLAGSEQY
>TRBV27|TRBJ1-1|.
ASSLSSRNTEAF
>TRBV6-2/TRBV6-3|TRBJ1-5|.
ASSYYGRINQPQH
>TRBV19|TRBJ2-2|.
ASSIRGTSGMAGELF
>TRBV12-3/TRBV12-4|TRBJ2-7|.
ASGQGAAYEQY
>TRBV19|TRBJ1-5|.
ASSMRVRMSNQPQH
>TRBV28|TRBJ1-2|.
ASSFGTGIYGYT
>TRBV5-1|TRBJ1-5|.
ASSLGWGQGQPQH
>TRBV11-3|TRBJ2-3|.
ASSSQYSSGRTDTQY
>TRBV19|TRBJ2-7|.
ASSITLSSYEQY
>TRBV27|TRBJ2-1|many
ASTKGLADRYNEQF
>TRBV7-8|TRBJ1-5|.
ASSLGNRQPQH
>TRBV5-1|TRBJ2-7|.
ASKVGSGISYEQY
>TRBV13|TRBJ2-1|.
ASSAQSGTGGSEQF